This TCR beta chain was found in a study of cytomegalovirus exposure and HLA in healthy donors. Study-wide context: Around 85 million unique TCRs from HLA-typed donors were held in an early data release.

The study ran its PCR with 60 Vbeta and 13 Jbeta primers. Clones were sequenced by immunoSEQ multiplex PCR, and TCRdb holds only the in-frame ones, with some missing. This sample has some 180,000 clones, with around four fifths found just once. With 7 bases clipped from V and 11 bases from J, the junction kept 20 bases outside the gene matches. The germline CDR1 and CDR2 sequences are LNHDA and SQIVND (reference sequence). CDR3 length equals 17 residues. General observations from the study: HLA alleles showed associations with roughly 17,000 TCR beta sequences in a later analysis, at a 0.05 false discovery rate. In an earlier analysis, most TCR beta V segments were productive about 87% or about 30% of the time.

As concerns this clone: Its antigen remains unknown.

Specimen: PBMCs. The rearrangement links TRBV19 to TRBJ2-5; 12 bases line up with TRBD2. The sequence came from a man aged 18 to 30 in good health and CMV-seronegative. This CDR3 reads CASTVPALLAGGGEQYF. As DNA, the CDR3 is TGTGCCAGTACCGTACCCGCCCTCCTAGCGGGAGGGGGAGAGCAGTACTTC.